This T cell receptor beta chain was recovered during a study of CD8 T cells in Susac syndrome. Random hexamers were used to reverse transcribe the RNA input (0.5 to 1 ug). TCRdb re-analysed the immunoSEQ multiplex PCR reads in MiXCR, keeping a single row per CDR3 protein. The table includes 200,000 to 300,000 distinct CDR3 sequences, about 93% detected once. The CDR3 has 13 residues. The germline gives CDR1 MNHNS, CDR2 SASEGT. V lost 10 bases and J 0 bases, leaving 12 bases between the germline ends. Sequencing was done on a sample of CD4+ T cells from PBMCs. The chain carries TRBV6-1 and TRBJ2-5, with a weak D call TRBD2 (6 bases). The sequence was obtained from a human donor with multiple sclerosis. For the CDR3, the DNA is TGTGCCACCTCTAGGGACTACCAAGAGACCCAGTACTTC. Translated: CATSRDYQETQYF.